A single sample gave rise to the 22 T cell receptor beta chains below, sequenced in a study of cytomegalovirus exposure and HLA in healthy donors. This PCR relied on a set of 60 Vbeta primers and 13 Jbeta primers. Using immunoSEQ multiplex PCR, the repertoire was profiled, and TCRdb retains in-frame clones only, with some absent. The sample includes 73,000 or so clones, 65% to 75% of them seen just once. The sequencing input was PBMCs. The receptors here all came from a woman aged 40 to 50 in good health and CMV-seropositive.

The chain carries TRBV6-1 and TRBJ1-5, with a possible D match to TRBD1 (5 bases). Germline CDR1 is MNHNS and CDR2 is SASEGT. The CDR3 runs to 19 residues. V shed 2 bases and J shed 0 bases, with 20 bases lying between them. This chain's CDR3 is CASSERTGWPGNSNQPQHF. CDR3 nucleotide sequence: TGTGCCAGCAGTGAACGAACAGGTTGGCCAGGGAATAGCAATCAGCCCCAGCATTTT.

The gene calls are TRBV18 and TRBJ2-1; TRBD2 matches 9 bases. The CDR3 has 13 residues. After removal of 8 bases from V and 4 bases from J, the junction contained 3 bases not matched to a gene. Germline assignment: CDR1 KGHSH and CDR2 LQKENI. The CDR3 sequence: CASTSGPYNEQFF. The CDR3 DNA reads TGTGCCAGCACTAGCGGGCCTTACAATGAGCAGTTCTTC.

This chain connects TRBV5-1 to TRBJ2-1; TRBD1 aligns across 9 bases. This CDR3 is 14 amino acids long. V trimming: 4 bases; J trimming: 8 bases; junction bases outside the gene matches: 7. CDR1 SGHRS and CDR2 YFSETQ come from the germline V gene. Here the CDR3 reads CASSPGQGWDEQFF. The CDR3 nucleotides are TGCGCCAGCAGCCCGGGACAGGGATGGGATGAGCAGTTCTTC.

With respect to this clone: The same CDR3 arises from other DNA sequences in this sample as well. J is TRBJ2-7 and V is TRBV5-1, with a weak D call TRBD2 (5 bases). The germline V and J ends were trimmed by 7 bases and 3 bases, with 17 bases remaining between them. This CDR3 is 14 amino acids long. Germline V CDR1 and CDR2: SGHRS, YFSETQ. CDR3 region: CASAKLSEGYEQYF. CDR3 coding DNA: TGCGCCAGCGCTAAGCTATCCGAGGGCTACGAGCAGTACTTC.

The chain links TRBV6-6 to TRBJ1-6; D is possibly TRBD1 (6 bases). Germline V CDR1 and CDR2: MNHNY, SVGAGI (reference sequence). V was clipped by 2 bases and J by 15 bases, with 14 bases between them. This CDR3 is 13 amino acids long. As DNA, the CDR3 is TGTGCCAGCAGTTACCGGGACATAGTCCTCCTCCACTTT. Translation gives CASSYRDIVLLHF.

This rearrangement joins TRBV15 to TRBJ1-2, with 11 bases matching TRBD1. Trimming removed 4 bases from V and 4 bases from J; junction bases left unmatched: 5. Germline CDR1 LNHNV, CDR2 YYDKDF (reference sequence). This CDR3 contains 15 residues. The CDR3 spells CATSTGQGAPYGYTF. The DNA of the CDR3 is TGTGCCACCAGCACCGGACAGGGGGCTCCCTATGGCTACACCTTC.

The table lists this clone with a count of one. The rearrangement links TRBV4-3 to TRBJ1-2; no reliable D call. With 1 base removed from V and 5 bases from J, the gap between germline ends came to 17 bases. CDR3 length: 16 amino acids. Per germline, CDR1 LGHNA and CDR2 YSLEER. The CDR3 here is CASSQVGGLGPYGYTF. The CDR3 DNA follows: TGCGCCAGCAGCCAAGTTGGAGGGCTAGGGCCATATGGCTACACCTTC.

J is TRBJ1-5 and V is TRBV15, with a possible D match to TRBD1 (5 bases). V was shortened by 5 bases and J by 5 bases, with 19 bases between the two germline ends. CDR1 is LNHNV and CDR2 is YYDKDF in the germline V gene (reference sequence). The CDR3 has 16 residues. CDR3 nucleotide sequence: TGTGCCACCAGCTCCTACCCCCAGGGAAGGGATCAGCCCCAGCATTTT. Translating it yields CATSSYPQGRDQPQHF.

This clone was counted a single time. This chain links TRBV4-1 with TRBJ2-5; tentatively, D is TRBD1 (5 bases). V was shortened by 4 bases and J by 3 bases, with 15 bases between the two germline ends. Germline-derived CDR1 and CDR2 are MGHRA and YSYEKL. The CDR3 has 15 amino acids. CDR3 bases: TGCGCCAGCAGCCTATACATAGGGGCAGAAGAGACCCAGTACTTC. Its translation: CASSLYIGAEETQYF.

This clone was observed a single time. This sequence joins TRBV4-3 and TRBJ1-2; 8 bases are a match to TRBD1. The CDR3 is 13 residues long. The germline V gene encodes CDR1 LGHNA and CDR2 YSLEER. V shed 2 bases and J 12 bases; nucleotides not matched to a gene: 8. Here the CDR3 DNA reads TGCGCCAGCAGCCAAACCCCCGGGACAGGAAACACCTTC. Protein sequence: CASSQTPGTGNTF.

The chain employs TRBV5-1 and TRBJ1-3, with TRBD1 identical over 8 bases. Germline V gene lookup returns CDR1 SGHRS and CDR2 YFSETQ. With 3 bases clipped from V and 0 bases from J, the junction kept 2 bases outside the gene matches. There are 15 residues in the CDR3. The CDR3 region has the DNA TGCGCCAGCAGCTCGACAGGGGACTCTGGAAACACCATATATTTT. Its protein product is CASSSTGDSGNTIYF. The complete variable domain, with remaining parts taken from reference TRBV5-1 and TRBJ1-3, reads KAGVTQTPRYLIKTRGQQVTLSCSPISGHRSVSWYQQTPGQGLQFLFEYFSETQRNKGNFPGRFSGRQFSNSRSEMNVSTLELGDSALYLCASSSTGDSGNTIYFGEGSWLTVV.

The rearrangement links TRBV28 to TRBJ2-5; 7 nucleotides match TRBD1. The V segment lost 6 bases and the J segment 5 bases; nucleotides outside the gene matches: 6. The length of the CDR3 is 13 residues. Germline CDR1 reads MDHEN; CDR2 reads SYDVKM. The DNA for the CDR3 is TGTGCCAGCAGCCAGACAGGGACGGAGACCCAGTACTTC. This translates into CASSQTGTETQYF.

The CDR3 nucleotides are TGCGCCAGCAGCCAGGAACGGGGGTGGTGGAACACTGAAGCTTTCTTT. As protein: CASSQERGWWNTEAFF. The V gene is TRBV4-3, the J gene TRBJ1-1; tentatively, D is TRBD1 (5 bases). The CDR3 totals 16 residues. Trimming removed 3 bases from V and 1 base from J, with 15 bases in between. Looked up from germline, CDR1 is LGHNA and CDR2 is YSLEER.

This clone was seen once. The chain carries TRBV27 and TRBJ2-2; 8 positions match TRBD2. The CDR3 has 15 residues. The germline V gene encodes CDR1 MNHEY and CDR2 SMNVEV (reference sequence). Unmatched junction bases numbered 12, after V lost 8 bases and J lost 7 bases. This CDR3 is CASRGLAGLSGELFF. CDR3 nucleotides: TGTGCCAGCCGTGGACTAGCAGGCCTGAGCGGGGAGCTGTTTTTT.

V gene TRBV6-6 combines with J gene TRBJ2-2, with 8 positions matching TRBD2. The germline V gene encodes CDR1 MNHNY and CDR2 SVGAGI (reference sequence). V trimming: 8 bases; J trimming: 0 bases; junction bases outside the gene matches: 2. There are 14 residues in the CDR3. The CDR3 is CASRAGANTGELFF. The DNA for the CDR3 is TGTGCCAGCCGAGCGGGAGCGAACACCGGGGAGCTGTTTTTT.

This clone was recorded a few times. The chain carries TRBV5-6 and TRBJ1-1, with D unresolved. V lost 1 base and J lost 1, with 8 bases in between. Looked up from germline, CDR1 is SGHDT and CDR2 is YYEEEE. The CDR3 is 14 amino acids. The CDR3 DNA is TGTGCCAGCAGCTTGACGTCAGGGAACACTGAAGCTTTCTTT. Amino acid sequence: CASSLTSGNTEAFF.

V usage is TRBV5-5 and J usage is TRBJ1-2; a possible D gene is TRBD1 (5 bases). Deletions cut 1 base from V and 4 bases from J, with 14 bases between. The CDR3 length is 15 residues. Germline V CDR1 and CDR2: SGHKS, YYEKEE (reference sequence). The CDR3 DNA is TGTGCCAGCAGCTTGCAGGGAGGCTTGGCCTATGGCTACACCTTC. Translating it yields CASSLQGGLAYGYTF.

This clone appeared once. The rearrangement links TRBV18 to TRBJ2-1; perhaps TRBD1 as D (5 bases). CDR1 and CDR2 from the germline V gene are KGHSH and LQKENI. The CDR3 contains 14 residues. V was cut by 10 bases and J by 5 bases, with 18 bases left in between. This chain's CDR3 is CATIDPRGNNEQFF. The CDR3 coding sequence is TGTGCCACCATAGATCCAAGGGGTAACAATGAGCAGTTCTTC.

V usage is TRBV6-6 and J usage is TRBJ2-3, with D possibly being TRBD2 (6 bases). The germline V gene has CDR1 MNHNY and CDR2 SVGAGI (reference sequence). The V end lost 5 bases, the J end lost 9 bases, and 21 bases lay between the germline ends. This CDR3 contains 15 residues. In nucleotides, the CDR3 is TGTGCCAGCAGTCCTACCGCGCCCTCGGGAGAGACGCAGTATTTT. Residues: CASSPTAPSGETQYF.

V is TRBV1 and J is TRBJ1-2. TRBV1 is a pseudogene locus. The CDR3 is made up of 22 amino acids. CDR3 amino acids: CTSSQGVVRRGKIGRANYGYTF. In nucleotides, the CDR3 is TGCACCAGCAGCCAAGGGGTGGTCCGGCGGGGCAAGATTGGGAGAGCTAACTATGGCTACACCTTC.

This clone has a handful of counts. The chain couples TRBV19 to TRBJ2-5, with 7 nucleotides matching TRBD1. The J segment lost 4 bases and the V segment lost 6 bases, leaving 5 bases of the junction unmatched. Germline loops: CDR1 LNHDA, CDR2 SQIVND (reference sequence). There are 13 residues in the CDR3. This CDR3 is CASRLTGRETQYF. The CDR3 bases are TGTGCCAGTAGGCTGACAGGGCGAGAGACCCAGTACTTC.

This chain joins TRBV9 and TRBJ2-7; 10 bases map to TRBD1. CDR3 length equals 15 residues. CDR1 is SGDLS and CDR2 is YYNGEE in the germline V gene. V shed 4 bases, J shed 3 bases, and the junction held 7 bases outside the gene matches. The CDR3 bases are TGTGCCAGCAGCAAGACCGGGACAGGGGTCTACGAGCAGTACTTC. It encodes CASSKTGTGVYEQYF.